This note documents a single T cell receptor beta chain sequence. This specimen comes from a study of technical replicates of blood from several donors. CDR3 length equals 13 residues. CDR1 is MNHEY and CDR2 is SVGAGI in the germline V gene. The ends were cut back, 6 bases at V and 6 bases at J, with 12 bases in the middle. Sequencing used immunoSEQ multiplex PCR; TCRdb keeps in-frame clones, though not all of them. The data hold roughly 82,000 clones, with over 95% observed a single time. The sample taken for sequencing was T cells isolated from PBMCs. The chain has TRBV6-5 and TRBJ2-1, with D possibly being TRBD2 (5 bases). This TCR derives from a human donor in good health. CDR3 nucleotide sequence: TGTGCCAGCAGGAGGGCCAAGAGCAATGAGCAGTTCTTC. It yields the protein CASRRAKSNEQFF.